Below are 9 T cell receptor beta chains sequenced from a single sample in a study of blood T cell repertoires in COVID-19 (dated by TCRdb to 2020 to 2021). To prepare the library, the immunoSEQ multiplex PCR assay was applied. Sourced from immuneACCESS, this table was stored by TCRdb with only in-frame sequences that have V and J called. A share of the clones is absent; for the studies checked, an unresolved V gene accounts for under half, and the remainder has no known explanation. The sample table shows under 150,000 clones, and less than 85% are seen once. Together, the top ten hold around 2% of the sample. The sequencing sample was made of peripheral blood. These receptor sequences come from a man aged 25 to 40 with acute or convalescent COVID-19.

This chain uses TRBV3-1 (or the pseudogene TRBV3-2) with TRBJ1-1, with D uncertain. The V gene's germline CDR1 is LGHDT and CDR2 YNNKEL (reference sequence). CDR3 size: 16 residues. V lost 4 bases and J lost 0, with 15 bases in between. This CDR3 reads CASSLSRPGVNTEAFF. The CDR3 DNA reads TGTGCCAGCAGCCTCTCCCGCCCCGGGGTGAACACTGAAGCTTTCTTT.

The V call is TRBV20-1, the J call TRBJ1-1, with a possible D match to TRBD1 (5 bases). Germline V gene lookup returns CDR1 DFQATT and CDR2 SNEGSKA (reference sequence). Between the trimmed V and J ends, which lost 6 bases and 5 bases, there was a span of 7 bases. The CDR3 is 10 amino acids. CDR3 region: CSAEGTEAFF. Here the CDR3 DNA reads TGCAGTGCGGAGGGGACTGAAGCTTTCTTT.

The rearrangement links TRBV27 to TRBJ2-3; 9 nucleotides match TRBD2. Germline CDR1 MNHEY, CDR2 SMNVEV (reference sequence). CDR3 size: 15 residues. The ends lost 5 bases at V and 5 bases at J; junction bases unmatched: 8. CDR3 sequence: CASSDPGLARDTQYF. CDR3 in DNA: TGTGCCAGCAGTGACCCGGGACTAGCCAGAGATACGCAGTATTTT.

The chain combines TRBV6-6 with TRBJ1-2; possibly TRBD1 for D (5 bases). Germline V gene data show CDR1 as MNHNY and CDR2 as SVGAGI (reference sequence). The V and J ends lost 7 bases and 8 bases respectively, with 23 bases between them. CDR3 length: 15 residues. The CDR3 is CASTFTQGRVDGYTF. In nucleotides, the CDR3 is TGTGCCAGCACCTTCACCCAGGGCAGGGTGGACGGCTACACCTTC.

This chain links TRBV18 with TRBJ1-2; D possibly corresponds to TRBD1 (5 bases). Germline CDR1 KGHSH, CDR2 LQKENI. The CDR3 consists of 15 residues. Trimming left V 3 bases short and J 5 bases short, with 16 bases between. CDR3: CASSPTGQSTYGYTF. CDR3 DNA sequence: TGTGCCAGCTCACCCACAGGCCAGTCAACATATGGCTACACCTTC.

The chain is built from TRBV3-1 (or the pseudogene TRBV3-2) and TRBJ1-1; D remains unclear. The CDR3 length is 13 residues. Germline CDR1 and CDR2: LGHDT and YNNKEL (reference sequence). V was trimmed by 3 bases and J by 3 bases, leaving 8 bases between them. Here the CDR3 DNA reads TGTGCCAGCAGCCAGCTCCGGGACACTGAAGCTTTCTTT. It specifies CASSQLRDTEAFF.

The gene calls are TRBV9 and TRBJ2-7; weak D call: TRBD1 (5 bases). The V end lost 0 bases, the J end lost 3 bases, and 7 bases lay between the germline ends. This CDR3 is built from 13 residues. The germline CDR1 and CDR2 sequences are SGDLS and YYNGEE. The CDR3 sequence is CASSVEDSYEQYF. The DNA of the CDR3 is TGTGCCAGCAGCGTAGAAGACAGCTACGAGCAGTACTTC. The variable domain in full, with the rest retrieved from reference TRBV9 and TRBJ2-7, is DSGVTQTPKHLITATGQRVTLRCSPRSGDLSVYWYQQSLDQGLQFLIQYYNGEERAKGNILERFSAQQFPDLHSELNLSSLELGDSALYFCASSVEDSYEQYFGPGTRLTVT.

CDR3 nucleotide sequence: TGTGCCAGCAGCGTAGATCTCAATGAGCAGTTCTTC. Amino acids: CASSVDLNEQFF. The V call is TRBV9, the J call TRBJ2-1; D unclear. V was shortened by 0 bases and J by 6 bases, with 4 bases between the two germline ends. Per the germline V gene, CDR1 is SGDLS and CDR2 is YYNGEE. The CDR3 runs to 12 residues.

The CDR3 coding sequence is TGTGCCAGCAGCCAAGGCGGGAGTACGGCAGATACGCAGTATTTT. Translation gives CASSQGGSTADTQYF. The chain has TRBV4-2 and TRBJ2-3; 7 nucleotides match TRBD2. This CDR3 spans 15 amino acids. The trim removed 1 base at V and 4 bases at J, leaving 5 bases unmatched. The germline V gene has CDR1 LGHNA and CDR2 YNFKEQ.